Presented here are 15 T cell receptor beta chains from one specimen sequenced in a study of T cells in Graves' hyperthyroidism and ophthalmopathy. RNA transcripts provided the source from which TCR beta CDR3 regions were amplified. HTBI primers were employed in a first-round RT-PCR of the TCR CDR3. Each CDR3 protein gets one entry after TCRdb re-called the multiplex PCR reads with MiXCR. The sample records hundreds of thousands of distinct CDR3 sequences, roughly 40% being singletons. The sequenced sample was blood. These receptors came from a man younger than 30 with Graves' hyperthyroidism.

This clonotype was detected only a few times. The chain joins TRBV5-6 to TRBJ1-1, with D maybe TRBD1 (6 bases). The V gene lost 0 bases and the J gene lost 1 base, with 13 bases spanning the gap. Per the germline V gene, CDR1 is SGHDT and CDR2 is YYEEEE. The CDR3 consists of 16 residues. CDR3 loop: CASSLGGGTTNTEAFF. The CDR3 region has the DNA TGTGCCAGCAGCTTGGGCGGAGGGACAACGAACACTGAAGCTTTCTTT.

CDR3 region: CASQKSTSYEQYF. CDR3 nucleotides: TGTGCCAGCCAGAAAAGCACTTCCTACGAGCAGTACTTC. The V and J genes are TRBV14 and TRBJ2-7; D gene uncertain. CDR3 length: 13 amino acids. With 8 bases removed from V and 1 base from J, the gap between germline ends came to 12 bases. CDR1 is SGHDN, CDR2 FVKESK, per germline.

This clonotype was counted ten times or more. This chain connects TRBV14 to TRBJ1-1; D ambiguous. CDR1 and CDR2 (germline): SGHDN, FVKESK. Trimming shortened V by 1 base and J by 2 bases, and 8 bases separated the two germline ends. This CDR3 region has 14 residues. The CDR3 DNA is TGTGCCAGCAGCCAAGTGACGGCAAACACTGAAGCTTTCTTT. Translated: CASSQVTANTEAFF. The entire variable domain, with the rest obtained from reference TRBV14 and TRBJ1-1, is as follows: EAGVTQFPSHSVIEKGQTVTLRCDPISGHDNLYWYRRVMGKEIKFLLHFVKESKQDESGMPNNRFLAERTGGTYSTLKVQPAELEDSGVYFCASSQVTANTEAFFGQGTRLTVV.

The J gene is TRBJ1-4, the V gene TRBV7-2; TRBD1 agrees at 10 bases. The germline V gene has CDR1 SGHTA and CDR2 FQGNSA. The V gene end was trimmed by 1 base and the J gene end by 8 bases; junction bases not matched to a gene: 10. This CDR3 is built from 17 residues. CDR3 DNA: TGTGCCAGCAGCTTAGAGGTTGGGACAGGGGAGCGCGAAAAACTGTTTTTT. Protein: CASSLEVGTGEREKLFF. The full variable domain, rest sourced from reference TRBV7-2 and TRBJ1-4, is GAGVSQSPSNKVTEKGKDVELRCDPISGHTALYWYRQSLGQGLEFLIYFQGNSAPDKSGLPSDRFSAERTGGSVSTLTIQRTQQEDSAVYLCASSLEVGTGEREKLFFGSGTQLSVL.

The V call is TRBV7-9, the J call TRBJ1-1; TRBD1 aligns across 7 bases. The germline V gene has CDR1 SEHNR and CDR2 FQNEAQ (reference sequence). CDR3 length: 15 residues. Unmatched junction bases numbered 9, after V lost 4 bases and J lost 4 bases. The CDR3 is CASSSRGGIGTEAFF. As DNA, the CDR3 is TGTGCCAGCAGCTCCAGGGGGGGGATAGGCACTGAAGCTTTCTTT.

This clonotype was recorded at least ten times. The rearrangement joins TRBV7-9 to TRBJ1-1; D gene ambiguous. The germline gives CDR1 SEHNR, CDR2 FQNEAQ (reference sequence). There are 11 residues in the CDR3. V shed 3 bases and J shed 4 bases, with 3 bases lying between them. In DNA, the CDR3 is TGTGCCAGCAGCTTCCTCACTGAAGCTTTCTTT. It translates to CASSFLTEAFF. The full variable domain, completed using reference TRBV7-9 and TRBJ1-1, is DTGVSQNPRHKITKRGQNVTFRCDPISEHNRLYWYRQTLGQGPEFLTYFQNEAQLEKSRLLSDRFSAERPKGSFSTLEIQRTEQGDSAMYLCASSFLTEAFFGQGTRLTVV.

This clonotype was counted only a few times. The rearrangement joins TRBV6-5 to TRBJ2-5; TRBD2 aligns across 9 bases. V gave up 6 bases and J gave up 5 bases; unmatched junction bases: 7. From germline, CDR1 is MNHEY and CDR2 SVGAGI. The CDR3 is 14 amino acids. CDR3 region: CASSYGLARETQYF. The CDR3 DNA reads TGTGCCAGCAGCTACGGACTAGCGAGGGAGACCCAGTACTTC.

The table lists this clonotype with many counts. The DNA for the CDR3 is TGTGCCAGCAGCTTAGAGTTTGCCTCCTATAATTCACCCCTCCACTTT. Protein: CASSLEFASYNSPLHF. The chain links TRBV7-6 to TRBJ1-6; D gene uncertain. Trimming cost V 1 base and J 0 bases, with 7 bases left between them. The germline gives CDR1 SGHVS, CDR2 FNYEAQ. CDR3 size: 16 residues.

In this sample, this clonotype turned up many times. The chain uses TRBV7-2 and TRBJ1-3; D remains unclear. The CDR3 has 17 residues. The germline V gene encodes CDR1 SGHTA and CDR2 FQGNSA. V was shortened by 1 base and J by 0 bases, with 13 bases between the two germline ends. Written as DNA, the CDR3 is TGTGCCAGCAGCTTAGAGGTCCGACTTAGCTCTGGAAACACCATATATTTT. Translated: CASSLEVRLSSGNTIYF.

This rearrangement joins TRBV9 to TRBJ1-2; 9 bases map to TRBD1. The CDR3 has 14 amino acids. Trimming cost V 4 bases and J 7 bases; bases outside gene matches: 8. Germline V gene data show CDR1 as SGDLS and CDR2 as YYNGEE. The CDR3 loop reads CASSPTGGRSGYTF. The CDR3 coding sequence is TGTGCCAGCAGCCCGACAGGGGGTAGGAGTGGCTACACCTTC.

The chain has TRBV7-2 and TRBJ2-7; TRBD1 matches 7 bases. This CDR3 is 12 amino acids long. V was clipped by 6 bases and J by 7 bases; unmatched bases: 6. Germline assignment: CDR1 SGHTA and CDR2 FQGNSA. DNA for the CDR3: TGTGCCAGCAGGGGACAGCCCGTAGAGCAGTACTTC. Its translation is CASRGQPVEQYF.

This clonotype has a count of ten or more. The J gene is TRBJ2-6, the V gene TRBV19, with D possibly matching TRBD1 (5 bases). V shed 1 base and J shed 2 bases, with 12 bases lying between them. This CDR3 has 17 amino acids. Germline CDR1 is LNHDA and CDR2 is SQIVND (reference sequence). CDR3 bases: TGTGCCAGTAGTATAGTAGGTGGGGCTGCTGGGGCCAACGTCCTGACTTTC. Translating it yields CASSIVGGAAGANVLTF.

The chain combines TRBV6-5 with TRBJ2-7; D is undetermined. V was pared by 6 bases and J by 0 bases, with 12 bases between. This CDR3 is 14 amino acids long. Per germline, CDR1 MNHEY and CDR2 SVGAGI. The CDR3: CASRTAADSYEQYF. The CDR3 region has the DNA TGTGCCAGCAGGACGGCGGCAGACTCCTACGAGCAGTACTTC.

The table lists this clonotype with a few counts. The chain carries TRBV11-2 and TRBJ2-2, with D possibly TRBD1 on 5 matching bases. The CDR3 contains 15 residues. CDR1 is SGHAT and CDR2 is FQNNGV in the germline V gene. Trimming pared 7 bases from V and 5 bases from J, leaving 17 bases between. This chain's CDR3 is CASTFGRVLTGELFF. The CDR3 nucleotides are TGTGCCAGCACCTTTGGCAGGGTCCTGACCGGGGAGCTGTTTTTT.

This clonotype was observed a few times. The rearrangement joins TRBV19 to TRBJ1-1; 9 bases map to TRBD1. Germline V CDR1 and CDR2: LNHDA, SQIVND (reference sequence). Trimming cost V 7 bases and J 2 bases; bases outside gene matches: 11. The CDR3 sequence is 16 residues long. The DNA of the CDR3 is TGTGCCAGTACCCTAAACCGGGACAGGGTCAACACTGAAGCTTTCTTT. Residues: CASTLNRDRVNTEAFF.